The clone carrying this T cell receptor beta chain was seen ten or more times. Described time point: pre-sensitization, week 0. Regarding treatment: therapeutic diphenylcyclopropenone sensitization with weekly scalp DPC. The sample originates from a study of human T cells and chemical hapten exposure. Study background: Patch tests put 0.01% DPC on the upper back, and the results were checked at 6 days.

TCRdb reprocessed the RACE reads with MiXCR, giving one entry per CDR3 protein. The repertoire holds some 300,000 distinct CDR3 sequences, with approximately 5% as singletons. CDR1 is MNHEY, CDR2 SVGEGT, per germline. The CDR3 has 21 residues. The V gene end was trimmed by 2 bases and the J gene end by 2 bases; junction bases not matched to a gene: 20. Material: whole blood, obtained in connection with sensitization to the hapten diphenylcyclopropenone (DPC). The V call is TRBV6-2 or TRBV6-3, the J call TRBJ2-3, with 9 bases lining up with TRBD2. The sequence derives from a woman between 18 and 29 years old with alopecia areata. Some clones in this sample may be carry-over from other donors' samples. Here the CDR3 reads CASSYLGLAGGTLKLTDTQYF. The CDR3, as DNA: TGTGCCAGCAGTTACCTAGGACTGGCGGGGGGGACTTTAAAACTCACAGATACGCAGTATTTT.